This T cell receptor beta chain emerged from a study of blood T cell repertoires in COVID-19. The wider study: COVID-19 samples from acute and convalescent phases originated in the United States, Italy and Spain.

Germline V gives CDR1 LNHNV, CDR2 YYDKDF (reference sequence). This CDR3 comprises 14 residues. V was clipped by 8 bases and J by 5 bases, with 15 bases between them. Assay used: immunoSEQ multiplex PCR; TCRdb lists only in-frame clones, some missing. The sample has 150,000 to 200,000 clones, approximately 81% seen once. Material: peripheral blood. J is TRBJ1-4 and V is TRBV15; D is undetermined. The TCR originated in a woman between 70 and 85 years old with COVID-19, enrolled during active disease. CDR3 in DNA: TGTGCCACCTCGCGGGGAGGTAGGAATGAAAAACTGTTTTTT. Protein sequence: CATSRGGRNEKLFF.